This T cell receptor beta chain emerged from a study of blood T cell repertoires in COVID-19. On the study more broadly: Recovered participants had two consecutive negative NP/OP PCR tests, healthcare professional clearance, or symptom resolution. The United States, Italy and Spain provided the acute and convalescent COVID-19 samples.

Everyone who took part was roughly 18 to 89 years old, and they came from about 23 US areas. Germline values: CDR1 SGHTA, CDR2 FQGNSA. There are 14 residues in the CDR3. V shed 3 bases and J shed 0 bases, with 9 bases lying between them. Only in-frame clones appear in the TCRdb table, and some are missing; sequencing was by immunoSEQ multiplex PCR. This repertoire shows around 200,000 clones, roughly nine tenths found once; its top ten account for over 3%. The rearrangement joins TRBV7-2 to TRBJ2-7; D remains ambiguous. The source is a woman between 45 and 65 years old in a cohort exposed to, infected with or recovered from COVID-19 (not recorded which). Sequenced material: PBMCs or T cells enriched from blood (not recorded which). The DNA for the CDR3 is TGTGCCAGCAGCTTCGTTACGAGCTCCTACGAGCAGTACTTC. The encoded protein is CASSFVTSSYEQYF.